The rows below give T cell receptor beta chains drawn from one sample of a study of cytomegalovirus exposure and HLA in healthy donors. Clones were read by immunoSEQ multiplex PCR, and TCRdb kept only the in-frame ones, dropping some. Of 89,000 or so clones in the sample, approximately 84% were seen once. The sequencing input was PBMCs. The receptors here all came from a woman under 30 in good health and CMV-seropositive. CDR3s include the opening cysteine and the closing phenylalanine or tryptophan. The D gene is left open where the match is weak. Rows give clone size only sometimes, using once, few, many, or a class for an expanded clone.

TRBJ2-3 TRBV27 NA NA CASSPLSGSTDTQYF TGTGCCAGCAGTCCCCTTAGCGGTAGCACAGATACGCAGTATTTT
TRBJ2-1 TRBV10-3 TRBD2 few CAISEREGDEQFF TGTGCCATCAGTGAGCGGGAGGGTGATGAGCAGTTCTTC
TRBJ2-7 TRBV7-9 TRBD2 NA CASSLGAGGPYEQYF TGTGCCAGCAGCTTAGGGGCGGGAGGGCCTTACGAGCAGTACTTC
TRBJ2-7 TRBV14 TRBD1 NA CASSQRRGHNEQYF TGTGCCAGCAGCCAGCGCAGGGGGCATAACGAGCAGTACTTC
TRBJ2-5 TRBV13 TRBD2 NA CASSIRTSGDWKETQYF TGTGCCAGCAGCATCCGGACTAGCGGGGACTGGAAAGAGACCCAGTACTTC
TRBJ2-7 TRBV4-2 NA NA CASSQDDASSYEQYF TGTGCCAGCAGCCAAGATGACGCTAGCAGCTACGAGCAGTACTTC
TRBJ2-7 TRBV29-1 NA NA CSVETGAPYEQYF TGCAGCGTTGAGACGGGAGCCCCCTACGAGCAGTACTTC
TRBJ1-2 TRBV6-5 NA NA CASSYTTVRGNYGYTF TGTGCCAGCAGTTACACCACAGTAAGGGGAAACTATGGCTACACCTTC
TRBJ1-1 TRBV12-5 NA NA CASGLGREEHTEAFF TGTGCTAGTGGTTTGGGACGGGAGGAGCACACTGAAGCTTTCTTT
TRBJ2-5 TRBV20-1 NA NA CSANKETQYF TGCAGTGCTAACAAAGAGACCCAGTACTTC
TRBJ1-1 TRBV2 TRBD1 NA CASRAPGQAFDEAFF TGTGCCAGCAGAGCCCCCGGACAGGCTTTCGATGAAGCTTTCTTT
TRBJ2-7 TRBV15 NA NA CATSIQGFNEQYF TGTGCCACCAGCATACAGGGTTTCAACGAGCAGTACTTC
TRBJ2-2 TRBV30 NA NA CAWRRSSGELFF TGTGCCTGGAGACGCAGTTCCGGGGAGCTGTTTTTT